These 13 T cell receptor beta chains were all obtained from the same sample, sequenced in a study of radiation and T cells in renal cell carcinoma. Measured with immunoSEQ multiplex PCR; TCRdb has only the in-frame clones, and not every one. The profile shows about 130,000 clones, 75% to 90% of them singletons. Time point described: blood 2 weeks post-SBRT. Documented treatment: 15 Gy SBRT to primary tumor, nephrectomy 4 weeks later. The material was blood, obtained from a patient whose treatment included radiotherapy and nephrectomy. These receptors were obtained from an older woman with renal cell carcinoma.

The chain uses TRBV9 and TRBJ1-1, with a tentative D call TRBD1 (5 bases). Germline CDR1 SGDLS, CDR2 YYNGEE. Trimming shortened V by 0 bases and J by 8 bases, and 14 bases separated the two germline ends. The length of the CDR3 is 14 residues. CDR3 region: CASSVARVGGEAFF. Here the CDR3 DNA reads TGTGCCAGCAGCGTAGCTAGGGTTGGGGGGGAAGCTTTCTTT. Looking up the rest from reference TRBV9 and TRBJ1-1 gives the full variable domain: DSGVTQTPKHLITATGQRVTLRCSPRSGDLSVYWYQQSLDQGLQFLIQYYNGEERAKGNILERFSAQQFPDLHSELNLSSLELGDSALYFCASSVARVGGEAFFGQGTRLTVV.

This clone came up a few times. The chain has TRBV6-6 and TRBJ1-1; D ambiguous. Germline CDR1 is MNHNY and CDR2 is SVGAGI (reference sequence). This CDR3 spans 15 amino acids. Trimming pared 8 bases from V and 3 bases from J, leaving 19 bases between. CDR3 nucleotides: TGTGCCAGCGGACCTACCGAGGAGGGTTACACTGAAGCTTTCTTT. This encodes CASGPTEEGYTEAFF.

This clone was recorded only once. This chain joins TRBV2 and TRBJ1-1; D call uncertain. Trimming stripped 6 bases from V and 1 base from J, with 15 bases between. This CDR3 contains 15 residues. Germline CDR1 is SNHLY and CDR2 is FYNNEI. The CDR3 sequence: CASRDPSAGNTEAFF. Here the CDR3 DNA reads TGTGCCAGCAGGGATCCTTCGGCCGGGAACACTGAAGCTTTCTTT. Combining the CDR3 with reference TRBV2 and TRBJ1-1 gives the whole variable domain EPEVTQTPSHQVTQMGQEVILRCVPISNHLYFYWYRQILGQKVEFLVSFYNNEISEKSEIFDDQFSVERPDGSNFTLKIRSTKLEDSAMYFCASRDPSAGNTEAFFGQGTRLTVV.

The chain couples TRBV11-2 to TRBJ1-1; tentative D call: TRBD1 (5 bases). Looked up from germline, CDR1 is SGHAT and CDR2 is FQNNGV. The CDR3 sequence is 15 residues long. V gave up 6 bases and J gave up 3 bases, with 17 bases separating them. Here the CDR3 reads CASSPFGGVYTEAFF. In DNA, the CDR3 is TGTGCCAGCAGTCCATTCGGGGGTGTGTACACTGAAGCTTTCTTT.

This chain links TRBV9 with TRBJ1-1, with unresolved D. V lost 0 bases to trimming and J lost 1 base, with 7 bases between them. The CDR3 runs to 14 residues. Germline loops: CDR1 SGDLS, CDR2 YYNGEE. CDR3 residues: CASSVAWQNTEAFF. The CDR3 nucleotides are TGTGCCAGCAGCGTAGCTTGGCAGAACACTGAAGCTTTCTTT.

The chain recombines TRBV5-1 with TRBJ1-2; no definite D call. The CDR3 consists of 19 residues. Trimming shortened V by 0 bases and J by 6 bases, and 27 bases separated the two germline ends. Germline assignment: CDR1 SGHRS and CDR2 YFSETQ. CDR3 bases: TGCGCCAGCAGCTTGGCCGCCAGTGGCAGCACCTCAGGTTACGATGGCTACACCTTC. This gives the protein CASSLAASGSTSGYDGYTF.

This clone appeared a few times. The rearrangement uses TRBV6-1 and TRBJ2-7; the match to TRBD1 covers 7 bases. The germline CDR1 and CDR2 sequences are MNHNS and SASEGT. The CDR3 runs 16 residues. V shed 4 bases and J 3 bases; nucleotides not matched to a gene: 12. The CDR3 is CASSGTGAQRFYEQYF. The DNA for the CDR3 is TGTGCCAGCAGTGGGACAGGAGCCCAGCGTTTCTACGAGCAGTACTTC.

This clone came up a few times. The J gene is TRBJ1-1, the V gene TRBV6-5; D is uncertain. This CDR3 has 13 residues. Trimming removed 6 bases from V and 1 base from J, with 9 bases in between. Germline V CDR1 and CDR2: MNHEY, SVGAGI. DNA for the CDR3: TGTGCCAGCAGCCCGGCAGGGAACACTGAAGCTTTCTTT. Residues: CASSPAGNTEAFF.

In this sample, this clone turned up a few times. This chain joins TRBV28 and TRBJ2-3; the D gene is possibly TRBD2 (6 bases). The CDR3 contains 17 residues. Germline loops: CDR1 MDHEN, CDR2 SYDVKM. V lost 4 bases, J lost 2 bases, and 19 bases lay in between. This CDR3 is CASSSPFGLADTDTQYF. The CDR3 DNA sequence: TGTGCCAGCAGTTCCCCGTTTGGATTAGCGGACACAGATACGCAGTATTTT.

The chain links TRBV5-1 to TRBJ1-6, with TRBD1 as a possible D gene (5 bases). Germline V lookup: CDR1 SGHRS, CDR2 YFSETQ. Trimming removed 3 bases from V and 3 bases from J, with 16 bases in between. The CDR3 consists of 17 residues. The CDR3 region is CASSSQGPTDYNSPLHF. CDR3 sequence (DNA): TGCGCCAGCAGCTCCCAGGGCCCGACTGACTATAATTCACCCCTCCACTTT.

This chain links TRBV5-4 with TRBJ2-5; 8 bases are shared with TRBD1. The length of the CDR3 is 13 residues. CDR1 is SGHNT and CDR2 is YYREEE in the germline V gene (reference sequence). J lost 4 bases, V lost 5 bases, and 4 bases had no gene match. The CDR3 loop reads CASRTGVLETQYF. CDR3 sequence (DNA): TGTGCCAGCAGGACAGGGGTATTAGAGACCCAGTACTTC.

CDR3 loop: CASSPTGGSSVYGYTF. The CDR3 DNA follows: TGTGCCAGCAGCCCGACAGGGGGCAGCTCTGTCTATGGCTACACCTTC. The rearrangement joins TRBV14 to TRBJ1-2, with 10 positions matching TRBD1. Germline loops: CDR1 SGHDN, CDR2 FVKESK. This CDR3 has 16 amino acids. The V segment lost 4 bases and the J segment 4 bases; nucleotides outside the gene matches: 9.

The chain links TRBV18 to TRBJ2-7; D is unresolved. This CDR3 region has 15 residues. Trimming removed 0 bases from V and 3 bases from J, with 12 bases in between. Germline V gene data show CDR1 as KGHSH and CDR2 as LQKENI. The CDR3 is CASSPPRRHVYEQYF. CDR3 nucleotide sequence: TGTGCCAGCTCACCACCTCGGCGACACGTCTACGAGCAGTACTTC.